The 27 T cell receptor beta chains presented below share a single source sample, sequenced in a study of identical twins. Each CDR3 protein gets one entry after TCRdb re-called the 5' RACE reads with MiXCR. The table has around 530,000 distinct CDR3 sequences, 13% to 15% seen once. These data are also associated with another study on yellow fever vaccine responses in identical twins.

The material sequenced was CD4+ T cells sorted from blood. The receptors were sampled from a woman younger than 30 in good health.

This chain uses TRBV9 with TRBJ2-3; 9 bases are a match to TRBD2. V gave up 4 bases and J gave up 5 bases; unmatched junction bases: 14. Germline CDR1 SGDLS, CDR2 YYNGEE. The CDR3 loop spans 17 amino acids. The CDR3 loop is CASSPQRGGSGRDTQYF. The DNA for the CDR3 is TGTGCCAGCAGCCCCCAACGAGGTGGTAGCGGGAGAGATACGCAGTATTTT.

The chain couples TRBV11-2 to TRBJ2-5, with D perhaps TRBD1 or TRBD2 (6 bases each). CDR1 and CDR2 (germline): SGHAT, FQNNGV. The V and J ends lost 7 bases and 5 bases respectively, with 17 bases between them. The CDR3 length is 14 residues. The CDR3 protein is CASTPSPGAETQYF. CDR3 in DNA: TGTGCCAGCACCCCCTCGCCGGGGGCTGAGACCCAGTACTTC.

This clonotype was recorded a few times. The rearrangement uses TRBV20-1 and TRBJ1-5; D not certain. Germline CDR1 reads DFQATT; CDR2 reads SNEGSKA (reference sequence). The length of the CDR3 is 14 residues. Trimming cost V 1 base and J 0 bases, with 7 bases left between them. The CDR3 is CSARAENSNQPQHF. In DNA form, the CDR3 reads TGCAGTGCTAGAGCGGAAAATAGCAATCAGCCCCAGCATTTT.

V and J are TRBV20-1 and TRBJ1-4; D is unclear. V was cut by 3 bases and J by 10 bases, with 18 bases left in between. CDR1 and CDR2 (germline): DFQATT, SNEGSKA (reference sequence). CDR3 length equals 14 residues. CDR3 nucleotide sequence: TGCAGTGCTAGCCCCAGTGGGAGGGAAGGAAAACTGTTTTTT. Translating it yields CSASPSGREGKLFF.

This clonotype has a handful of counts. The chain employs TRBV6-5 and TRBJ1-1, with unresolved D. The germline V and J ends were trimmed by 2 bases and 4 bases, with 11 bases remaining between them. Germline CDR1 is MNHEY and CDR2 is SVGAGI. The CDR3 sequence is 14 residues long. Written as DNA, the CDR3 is TGTGCCAGCAGTTACGAGGGAGGATCCACTGAAGCTTTCTTT. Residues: CASSYEGGSTEAFF.

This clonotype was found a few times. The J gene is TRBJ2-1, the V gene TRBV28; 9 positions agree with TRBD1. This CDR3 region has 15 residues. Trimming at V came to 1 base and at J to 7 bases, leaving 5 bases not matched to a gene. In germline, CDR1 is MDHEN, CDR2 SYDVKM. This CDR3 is CASSLLGTGSNEQFF. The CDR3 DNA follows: TGTGCCAGCAGTTTATTAGGGACAGGGTCAAATGAGCAGTTCTTC. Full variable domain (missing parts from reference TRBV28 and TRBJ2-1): DVKVTQSSRYLVKRTGEKVFLECVQDMDHENMFWYRQDPGLGLRLIYFSYDVKMKEKGDIPEGYSVSREKKERFSLILESASTNQTSMYLCASSLLGTGSNEQFFGPGTRLTVL.

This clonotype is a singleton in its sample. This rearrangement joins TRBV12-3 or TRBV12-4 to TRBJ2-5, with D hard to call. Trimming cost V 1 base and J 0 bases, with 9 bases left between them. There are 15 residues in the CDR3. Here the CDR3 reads CASSLGVGNQETQYF. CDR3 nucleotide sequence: TGTGCCAGCAGTTTAGGTGTGGGAAACCAAGAGACCCAGTACTTC.

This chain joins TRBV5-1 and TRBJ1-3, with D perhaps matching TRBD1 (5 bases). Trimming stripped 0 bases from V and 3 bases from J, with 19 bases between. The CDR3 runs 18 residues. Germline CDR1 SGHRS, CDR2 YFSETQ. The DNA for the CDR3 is TGCGCCAGCAGCTTGGACGGGCCAACCCAGGGTTTTGGAAACACCATATATTTT. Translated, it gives CASSLDGPTQGFGNTIYF.

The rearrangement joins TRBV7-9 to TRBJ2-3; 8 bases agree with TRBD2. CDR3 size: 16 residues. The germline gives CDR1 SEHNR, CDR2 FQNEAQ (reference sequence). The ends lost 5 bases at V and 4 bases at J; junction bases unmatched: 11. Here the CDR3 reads CASSPGLERESDTQYF. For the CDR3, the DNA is TGTGCCAGCAGCCCCGGCCTAGAGCGGGAGTCAGATACGCAGTATTTT.

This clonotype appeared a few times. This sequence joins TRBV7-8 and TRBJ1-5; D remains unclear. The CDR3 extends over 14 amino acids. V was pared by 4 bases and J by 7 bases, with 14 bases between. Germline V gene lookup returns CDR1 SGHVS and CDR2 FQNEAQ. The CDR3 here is CASSSGRVGQPQHF. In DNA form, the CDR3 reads TGTGCCAGCAGCTCTGGAAGGGTCGGGCAGCCCCAGCATTTT.

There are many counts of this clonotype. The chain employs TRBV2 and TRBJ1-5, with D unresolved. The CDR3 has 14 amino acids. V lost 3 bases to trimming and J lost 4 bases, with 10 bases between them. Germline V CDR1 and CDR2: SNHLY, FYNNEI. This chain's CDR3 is CASSEDGRNQPQHF. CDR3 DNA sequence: TGTGCCAGCAGTGAGGACGGAAGGAATCAGCCCCAGCATTTT.

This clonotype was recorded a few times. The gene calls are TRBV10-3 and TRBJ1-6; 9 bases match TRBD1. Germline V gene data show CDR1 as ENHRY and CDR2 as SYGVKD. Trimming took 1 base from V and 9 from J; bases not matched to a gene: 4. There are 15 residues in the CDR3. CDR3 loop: CAISEWGQGVSPLHF. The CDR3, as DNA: TGTGCCATCAGTGAGTGGGGACAGGGCGTTTCACCCCTCCACTTT.

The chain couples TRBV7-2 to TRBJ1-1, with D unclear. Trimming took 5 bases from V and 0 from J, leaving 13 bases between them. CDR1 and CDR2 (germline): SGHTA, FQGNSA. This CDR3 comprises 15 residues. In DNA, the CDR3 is TGTGCCAGCAGCCGTCTTGAGCTACTGAACACTGAAGCTTTCTTT. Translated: CASSRLELLNTEAFF. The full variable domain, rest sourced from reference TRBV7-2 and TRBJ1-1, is GAGVSQSPSNKVTEKGKDVELRCDPISGHTALYWYRQSLGQGLEFLIYFQGNSAPDKSGLPSDRFSAERTGGSVSTLTIQRTQQEDSAVYLCASSRLELLNTEAFFGQGTRLTVV.

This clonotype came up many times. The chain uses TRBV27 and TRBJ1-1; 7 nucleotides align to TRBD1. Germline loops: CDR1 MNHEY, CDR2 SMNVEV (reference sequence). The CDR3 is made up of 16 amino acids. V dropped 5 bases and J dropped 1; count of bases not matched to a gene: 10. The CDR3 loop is CASSTTGERRNTEAFF. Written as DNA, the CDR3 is TGTGCCAGCAGTACCACAGGGGAGAGACGGAACACTGAAGCTTTCTTT.

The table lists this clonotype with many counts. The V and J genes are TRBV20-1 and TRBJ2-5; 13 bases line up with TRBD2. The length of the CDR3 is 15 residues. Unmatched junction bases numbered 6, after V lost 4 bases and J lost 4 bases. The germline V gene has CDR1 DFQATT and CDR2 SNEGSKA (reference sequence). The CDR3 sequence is CSATTSGRAGETQYF. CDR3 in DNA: TGCAGTGCTACTACTAGCGGGAGGGCAGGAGAGACCCAGTACTTC.

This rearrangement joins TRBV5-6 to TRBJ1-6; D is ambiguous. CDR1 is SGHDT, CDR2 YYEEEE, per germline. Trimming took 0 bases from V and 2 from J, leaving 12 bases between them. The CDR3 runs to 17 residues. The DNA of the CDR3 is TGTGCCAGCAGCTTGGTGAAGGGTCGCGCCTATAATTCACCCCTCCACTTT. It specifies CASSLVKGRAYNSPLHF.

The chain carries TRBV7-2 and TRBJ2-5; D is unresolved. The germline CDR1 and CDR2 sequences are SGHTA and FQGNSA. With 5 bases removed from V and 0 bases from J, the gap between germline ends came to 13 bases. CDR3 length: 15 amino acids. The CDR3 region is CASSPRASNQETQYF. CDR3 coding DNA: TGTGCCAGCAGCCCTCGGGCCAGCAACCAAGAGACCCAGTACTTC.

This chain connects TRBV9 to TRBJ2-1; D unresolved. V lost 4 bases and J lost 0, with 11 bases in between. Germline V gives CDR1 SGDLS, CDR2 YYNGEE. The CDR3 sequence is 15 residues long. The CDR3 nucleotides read TGTGCCAGCAGCCATGACGGCAGCTCCTACAATGAGCAGTTCTTC. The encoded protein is CASSHDGSSYNEQFF.

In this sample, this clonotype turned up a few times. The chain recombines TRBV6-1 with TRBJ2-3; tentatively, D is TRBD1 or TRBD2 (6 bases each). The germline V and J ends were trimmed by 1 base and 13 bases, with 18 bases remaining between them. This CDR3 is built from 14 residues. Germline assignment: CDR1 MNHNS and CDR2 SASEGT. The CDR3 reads CASSEGTGATREYF. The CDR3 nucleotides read TGTGCCAGCAGTGAAGGAACGGGGGCGACTAGAGAGTATTTT.

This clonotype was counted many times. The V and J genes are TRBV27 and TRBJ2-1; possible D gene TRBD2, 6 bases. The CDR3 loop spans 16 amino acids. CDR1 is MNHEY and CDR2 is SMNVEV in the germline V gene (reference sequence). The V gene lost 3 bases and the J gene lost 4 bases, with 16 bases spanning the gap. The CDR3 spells CASSFLVGGRYNEQFF. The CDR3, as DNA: TGTGCCAGCAGTTTTCTTGTCGGGGGTCGATACAATGAGCAGTTCTTC.

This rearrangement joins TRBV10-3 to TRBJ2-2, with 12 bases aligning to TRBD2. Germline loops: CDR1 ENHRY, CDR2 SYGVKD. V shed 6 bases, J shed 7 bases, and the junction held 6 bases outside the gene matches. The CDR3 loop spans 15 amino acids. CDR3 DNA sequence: TGTGCCATCAGACGGACTAGCGGGACGAACGGGGAGCTGTTTTTT. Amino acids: CAIRRTSGTNGELFF.

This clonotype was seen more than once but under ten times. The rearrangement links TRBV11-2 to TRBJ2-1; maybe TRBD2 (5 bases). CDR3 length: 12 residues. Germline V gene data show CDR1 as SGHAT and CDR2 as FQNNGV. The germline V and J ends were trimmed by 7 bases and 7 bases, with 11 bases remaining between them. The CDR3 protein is CASNPTRNEQFF. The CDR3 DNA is TGTGCCAGCAACCCAACTAGGAATGAGCAGTTCTTC.

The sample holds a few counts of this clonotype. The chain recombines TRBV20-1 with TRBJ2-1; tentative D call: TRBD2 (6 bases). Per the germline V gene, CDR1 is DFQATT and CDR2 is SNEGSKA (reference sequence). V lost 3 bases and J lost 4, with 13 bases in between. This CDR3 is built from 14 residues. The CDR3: CSASKGLLYNEQFF. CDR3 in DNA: TGCAGTGCTAGTAAGGGACTTTTATACAATGAGCAGTTCTTC.

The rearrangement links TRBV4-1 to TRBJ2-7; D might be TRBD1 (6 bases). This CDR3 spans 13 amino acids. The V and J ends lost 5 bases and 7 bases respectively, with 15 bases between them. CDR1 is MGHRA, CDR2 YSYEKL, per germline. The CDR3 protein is CASSSYREWEQYF. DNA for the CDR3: TGCGCCAGCAGCTCCTACAGGGAGTGGGAGCAGTACTTC.

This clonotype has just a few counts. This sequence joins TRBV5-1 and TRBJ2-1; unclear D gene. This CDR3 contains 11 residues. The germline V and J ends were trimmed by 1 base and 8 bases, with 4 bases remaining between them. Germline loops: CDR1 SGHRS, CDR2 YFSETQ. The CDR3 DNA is TGCGCCAGCAGCTTGTGGGATGAGCAGTTCTTC. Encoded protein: CASSLWDEQFF.

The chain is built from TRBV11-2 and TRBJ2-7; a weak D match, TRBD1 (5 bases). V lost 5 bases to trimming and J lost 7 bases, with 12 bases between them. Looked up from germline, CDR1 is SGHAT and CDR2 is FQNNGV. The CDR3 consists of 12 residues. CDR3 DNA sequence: TGTGCCAGCAGCCCGGCTAGGGGTGAGCAGTACTTC. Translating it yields CASSPARGEQYF.

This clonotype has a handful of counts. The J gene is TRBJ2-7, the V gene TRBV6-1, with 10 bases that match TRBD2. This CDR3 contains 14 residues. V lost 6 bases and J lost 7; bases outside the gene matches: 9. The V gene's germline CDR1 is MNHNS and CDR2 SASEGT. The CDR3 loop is CASRGLAREWEQYF. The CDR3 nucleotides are TGTGCCAGCAGGGGACTAGCGAGGGAATGGGAGCAGTACTTC.